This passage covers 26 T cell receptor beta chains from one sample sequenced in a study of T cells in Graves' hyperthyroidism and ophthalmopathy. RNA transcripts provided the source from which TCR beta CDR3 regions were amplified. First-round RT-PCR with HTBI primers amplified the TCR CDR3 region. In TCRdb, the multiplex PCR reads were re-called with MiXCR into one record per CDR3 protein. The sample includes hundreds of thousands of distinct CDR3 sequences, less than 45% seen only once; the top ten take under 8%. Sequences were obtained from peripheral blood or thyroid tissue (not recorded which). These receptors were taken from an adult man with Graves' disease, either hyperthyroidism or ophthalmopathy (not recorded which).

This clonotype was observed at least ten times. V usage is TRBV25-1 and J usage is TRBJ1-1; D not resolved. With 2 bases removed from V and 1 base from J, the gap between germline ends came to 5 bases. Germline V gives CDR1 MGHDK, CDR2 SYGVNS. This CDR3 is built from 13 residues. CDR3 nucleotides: TGTGCCAGCAGTGAAGTCACGAACACTGAAGCTTTCTTT. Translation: CASSEVTNTEAFF.

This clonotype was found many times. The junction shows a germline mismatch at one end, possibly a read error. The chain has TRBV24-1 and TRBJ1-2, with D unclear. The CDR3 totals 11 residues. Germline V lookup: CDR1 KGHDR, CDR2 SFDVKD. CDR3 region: CATSDLGSTYF. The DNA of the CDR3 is TGTGCCACCAGTGATTTAGGTAGTACCTACTTC.

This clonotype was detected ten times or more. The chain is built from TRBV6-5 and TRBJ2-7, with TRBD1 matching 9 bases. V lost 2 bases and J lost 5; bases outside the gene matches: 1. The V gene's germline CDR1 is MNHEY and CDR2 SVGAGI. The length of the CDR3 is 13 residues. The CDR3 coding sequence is TGTGCCAGCAGTTACGGGACAGGGCACGAGCAGTACTTC. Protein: CASSYGTGHEQYF.

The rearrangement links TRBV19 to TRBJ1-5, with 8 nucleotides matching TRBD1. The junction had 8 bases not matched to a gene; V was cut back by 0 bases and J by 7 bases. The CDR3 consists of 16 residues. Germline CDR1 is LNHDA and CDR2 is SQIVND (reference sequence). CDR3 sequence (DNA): TGTGCCAGTAGTATAGATACCCAGGGGGCGGGACAGCCCCAGCATTTT. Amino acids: CASSIDTQGAGQPQHF.

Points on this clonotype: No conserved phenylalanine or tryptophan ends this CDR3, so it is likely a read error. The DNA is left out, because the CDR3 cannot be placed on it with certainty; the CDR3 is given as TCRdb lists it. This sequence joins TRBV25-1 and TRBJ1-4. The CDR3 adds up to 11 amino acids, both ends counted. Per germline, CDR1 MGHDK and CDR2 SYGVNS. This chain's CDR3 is CASSESGISNY.

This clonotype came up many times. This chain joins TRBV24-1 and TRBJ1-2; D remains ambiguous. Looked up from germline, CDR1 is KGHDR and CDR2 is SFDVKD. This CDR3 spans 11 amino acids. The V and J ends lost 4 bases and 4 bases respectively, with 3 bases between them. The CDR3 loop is CATSEPYGYTF. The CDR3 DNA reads TGTGCCACCAGTGAGCCCTATGGCTACACCTTC.

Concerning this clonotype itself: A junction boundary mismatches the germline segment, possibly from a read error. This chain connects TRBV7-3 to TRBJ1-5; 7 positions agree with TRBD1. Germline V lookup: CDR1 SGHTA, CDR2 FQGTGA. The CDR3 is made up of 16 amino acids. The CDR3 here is CASSQYLDRSSQPQHF. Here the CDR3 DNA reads TGCGCCAGCAGCCAGTACCTGGACAGGTCTAGTCAGCCCCAGCATTTT.

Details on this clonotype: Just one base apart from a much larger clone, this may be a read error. The CDR3 reads CASSMTSGSYEPYF. The CDR3 DNA reads TGTGCCAGTAGTATGACTAGCGGATCCTACGAGCCGTACTTC. The V and J genes are TRBV19 and TRBJ2-7; TRBD2 aligns across 9 bases. Germline V lookup: CDR1 LNHDA, CDR2 SQIVND (reference sequence). The CDR3 sequence is 14 residues long.

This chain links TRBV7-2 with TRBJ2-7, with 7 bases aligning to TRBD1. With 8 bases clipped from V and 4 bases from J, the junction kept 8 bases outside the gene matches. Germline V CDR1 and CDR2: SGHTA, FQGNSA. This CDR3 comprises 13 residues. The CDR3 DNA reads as TGTGCCAGCTCACCCCGGGACAGATACGAGCAGTACTTC. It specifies CASSPRDRYEQYF. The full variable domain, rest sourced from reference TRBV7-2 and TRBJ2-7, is GAGVSQSPSNKVTEKGKDVELRCDPISGHTALYWYRQSLGQGLEFLIYFQGNSAPDKSGLPSDRFSAERTGGSVSTLTIQRTQQEDSAVYLCASSPRDRYEQYFGPGTRLTVT.

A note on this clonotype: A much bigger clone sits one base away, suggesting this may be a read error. CDR3 loop: CSADSGAEAFF. The CDR3 coding sequence is TGCAGTGCTGACTCGGGGGCTGAAGCTTTCTTT. The chain uses TRBV20-1 and TRBJ1-1; D might be TRBD1 (5 bases). Per the germline V gene, CDR1 is DFQATT and CDR2 is SNEGSKA (reference sequence). The CDR3 contains 11 residues. The V end lost 5 bases, the J end lost 6 bases, and 10 bases lay between the germline ends.

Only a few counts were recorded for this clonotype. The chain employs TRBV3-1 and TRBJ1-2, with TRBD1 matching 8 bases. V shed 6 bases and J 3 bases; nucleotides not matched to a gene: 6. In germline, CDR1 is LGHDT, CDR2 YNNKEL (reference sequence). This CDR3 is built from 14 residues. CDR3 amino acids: CASSEDRGYYGYTF. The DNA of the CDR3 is TGTGCCAGCAGTGAAGACAGGGGCTACTATGGCTACACCTTC.

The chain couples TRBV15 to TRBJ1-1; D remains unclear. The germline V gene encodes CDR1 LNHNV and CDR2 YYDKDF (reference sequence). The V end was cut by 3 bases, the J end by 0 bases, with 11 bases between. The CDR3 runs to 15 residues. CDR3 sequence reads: CATSSPPGLNTEAFF. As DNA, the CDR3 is TGTGCCACCAGCAGCCCCCCTGGGTTGAACACTGAAGCTTTCTTT.

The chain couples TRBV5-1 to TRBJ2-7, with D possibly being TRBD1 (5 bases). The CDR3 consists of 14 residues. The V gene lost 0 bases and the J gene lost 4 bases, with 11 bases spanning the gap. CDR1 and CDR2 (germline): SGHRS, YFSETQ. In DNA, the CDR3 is TGCGCCAGCAGCTTGGATCAGGGTGGATACGAGCAGTACTTC. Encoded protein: CASSLDQGGYEQYF.

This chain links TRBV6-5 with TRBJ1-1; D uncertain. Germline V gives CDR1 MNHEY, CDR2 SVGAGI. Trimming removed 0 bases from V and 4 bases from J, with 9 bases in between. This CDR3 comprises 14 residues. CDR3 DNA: TGTGCCAGCAGTTACTCGATAGGGCTCACTGAAGCTTTCTTT. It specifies CASSYSIGLTEAFF.

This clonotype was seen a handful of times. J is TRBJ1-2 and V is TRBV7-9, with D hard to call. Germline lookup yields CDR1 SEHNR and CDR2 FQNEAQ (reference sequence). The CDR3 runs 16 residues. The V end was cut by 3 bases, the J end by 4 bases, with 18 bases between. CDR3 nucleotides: TGTGCCAGCAGCTTGGCCGAGGCCTACTTGTCCTATGGCTACACCTTC. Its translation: CASSLAEAYLSYGYTF.

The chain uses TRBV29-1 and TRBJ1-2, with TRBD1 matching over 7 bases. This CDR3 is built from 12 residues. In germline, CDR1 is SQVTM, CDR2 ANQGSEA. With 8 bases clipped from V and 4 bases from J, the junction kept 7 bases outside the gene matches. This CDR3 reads CSRRTGPYGYTF. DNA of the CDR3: TGCAGCCGTCGGACAGGACCCTATGGCTACACCTTC.

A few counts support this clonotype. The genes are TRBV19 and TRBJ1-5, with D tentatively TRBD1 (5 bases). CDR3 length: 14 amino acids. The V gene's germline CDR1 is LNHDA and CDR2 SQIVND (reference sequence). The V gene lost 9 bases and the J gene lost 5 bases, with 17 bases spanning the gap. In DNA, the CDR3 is TGTGCCAGCTCACCACGGAGGGGTGATCAGCCCCAGCATTTT. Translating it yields CASSPRRGDQPQHF.

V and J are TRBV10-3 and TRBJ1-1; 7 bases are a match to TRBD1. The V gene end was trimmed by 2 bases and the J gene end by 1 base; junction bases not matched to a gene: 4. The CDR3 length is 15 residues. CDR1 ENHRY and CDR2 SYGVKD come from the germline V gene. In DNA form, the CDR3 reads TGTGCCATCAGTGAGGCAGGGGGTAAGAACACTGAAGCTTTCTTT. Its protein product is CAISEAGGKNTEAFF.

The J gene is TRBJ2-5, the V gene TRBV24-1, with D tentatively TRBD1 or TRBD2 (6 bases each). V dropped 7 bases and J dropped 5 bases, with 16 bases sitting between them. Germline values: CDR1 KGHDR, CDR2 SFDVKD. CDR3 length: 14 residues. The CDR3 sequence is CATSVTGGGETQYF. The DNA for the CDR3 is TGTGCCACCAGCGTGACAGGAGGAGGGGAGACCCAGTACTTC.

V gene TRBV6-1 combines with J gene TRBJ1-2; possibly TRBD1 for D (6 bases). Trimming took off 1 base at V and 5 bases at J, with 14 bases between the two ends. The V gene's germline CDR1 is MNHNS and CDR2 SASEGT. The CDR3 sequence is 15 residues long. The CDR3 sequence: CASSEGGKGVYGYTF. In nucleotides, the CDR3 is TGTGCCAGCAGTGAAGGAGGGAAGGGGGTGTATGGCTACACCTTC.

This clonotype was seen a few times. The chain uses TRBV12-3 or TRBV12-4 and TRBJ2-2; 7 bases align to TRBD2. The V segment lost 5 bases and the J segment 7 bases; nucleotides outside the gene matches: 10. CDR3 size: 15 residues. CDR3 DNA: TGTGCCAGCAGTCAGCTGACAAGGGAGGGCGGGGAGCTGTTTTTT. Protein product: CASSQLTREGGELFF.

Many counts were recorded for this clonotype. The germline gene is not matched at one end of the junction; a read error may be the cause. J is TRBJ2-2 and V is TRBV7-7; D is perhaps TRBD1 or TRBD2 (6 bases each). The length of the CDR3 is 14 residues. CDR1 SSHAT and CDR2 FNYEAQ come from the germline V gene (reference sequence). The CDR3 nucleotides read TGTGCTAGCAGTTCAGATCGGGGGCCCGGGGAGCTGTTTTTT. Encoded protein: CASSSDRGPGELFF.

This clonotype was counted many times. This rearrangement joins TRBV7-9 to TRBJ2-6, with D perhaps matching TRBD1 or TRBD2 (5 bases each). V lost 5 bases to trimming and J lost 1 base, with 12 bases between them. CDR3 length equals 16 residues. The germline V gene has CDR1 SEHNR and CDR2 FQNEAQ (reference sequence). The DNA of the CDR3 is TGTGCCAGCAGCCCGGGACCGAGATCTGGGGCCAACGTCCTGACTTTC. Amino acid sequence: CASSPGPRSGANVLTF.

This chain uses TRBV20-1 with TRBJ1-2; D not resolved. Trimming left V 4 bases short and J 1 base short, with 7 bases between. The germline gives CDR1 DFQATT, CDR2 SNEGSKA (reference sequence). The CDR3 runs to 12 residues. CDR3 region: CSAINLNYGYTF. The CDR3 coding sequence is TGCAGTGCTATAAACCTTAACTATGGCTACACCTTC.

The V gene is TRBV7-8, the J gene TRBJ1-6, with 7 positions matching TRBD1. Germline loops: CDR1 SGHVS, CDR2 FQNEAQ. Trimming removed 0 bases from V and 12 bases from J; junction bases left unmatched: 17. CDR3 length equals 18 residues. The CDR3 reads CASSLAPPSTGSQVPLHF. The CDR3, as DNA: TGTGCCAGCAGCTTAGCCCCTCCCTCGACAGGGTCTCAAGTACCCCTCCACTTT.

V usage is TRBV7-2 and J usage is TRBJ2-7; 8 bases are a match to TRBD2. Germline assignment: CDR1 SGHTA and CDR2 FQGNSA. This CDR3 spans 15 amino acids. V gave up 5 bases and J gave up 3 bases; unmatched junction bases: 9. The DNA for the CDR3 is TGTGCCAGCAGCAGCGGGGGTTTTGGGGTCTACGAGCAGTACTTC. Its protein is CASSSGGFGVYEQYF.